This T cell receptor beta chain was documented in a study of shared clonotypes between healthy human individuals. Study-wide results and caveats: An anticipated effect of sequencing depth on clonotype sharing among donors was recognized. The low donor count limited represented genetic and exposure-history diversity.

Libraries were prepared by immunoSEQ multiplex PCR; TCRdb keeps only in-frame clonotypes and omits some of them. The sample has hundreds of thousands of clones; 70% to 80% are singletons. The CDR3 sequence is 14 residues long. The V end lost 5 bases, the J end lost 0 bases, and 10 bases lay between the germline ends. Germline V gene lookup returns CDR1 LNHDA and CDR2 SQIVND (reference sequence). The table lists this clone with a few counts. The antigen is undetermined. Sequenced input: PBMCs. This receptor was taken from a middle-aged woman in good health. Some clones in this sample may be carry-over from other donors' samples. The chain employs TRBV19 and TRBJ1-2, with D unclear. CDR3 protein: CASSDQLANYGYTF. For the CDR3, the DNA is TGTGCCAGTAGTGATCAGTTAGCTAACTATGGCTACACCTTC.